Described below is a single TCR beta chain sequence and its context. The antigen is undetermined. The sample comes from a study of cytomegalovirus exposure and HLA in healthy donors. Points from the study as a whole: What was likely a sequencing artifact was a cluster of highly shared sequence variants.

The PCR employed 60 Vbeta primers together with 13 Jbeta primers. The table came from immunoSEQ multiplex PCR; TCRdb's copy has only in-frame clones and leaves some out. The sample holds tens of thousands of clones, about two thirds seen once. The specimen sequenced was PBMCs. This sequence originates from a man aged 55 to 69 in good health and CMV-seronegative.

CDR3 amino acids: CASSYGQRETQYF. The CDR3 nucleotides read TGTGCCAGCAGTTACGGGCAAAGGGAGACCCAGTACTTC. The V call is TRBV6-6, the J call TRBJ2-5; D is undetermined. Germline CDR1 MNHNY, CDR2 SVGAGI (reference sequence). CDR3 size: 13 residues. V was trimmed by 2 bases and J by 5 bases, leaving 9 bases between them.